This TCR beta chain was identified in a study of blood T cell repertoires in COVID-19. Some clones are missing from TCRdb's copy, which holds only in-frame ones; the method was immunoSEQ multiplex PCR. The sample records about 64,000 clones, more than 75% being singletons. The receptor's source is a woman aged 40-49 years who had recovered from COVID-19. Sequenced material: PBMCs or T cells enriched from blood (not recorded which).

CDR3 sequence: CATSARTAPNTGELFF. The CDR3 DNA reads as TGTGCCACCAGTGCCCGGACAGCCCCGAACACCGGGGAGCTGTTTTTT. This chain uses TRBV24-1 with TRBJ2-2; D is perhaps TRBD1 (6 bases). CDR3 length: 16 residues. Trimming stripped 5 bases from V and 0 bases from J, with 12 bases between. Germline values: CDR1 KGHDR, CDR2 SFDVKD.